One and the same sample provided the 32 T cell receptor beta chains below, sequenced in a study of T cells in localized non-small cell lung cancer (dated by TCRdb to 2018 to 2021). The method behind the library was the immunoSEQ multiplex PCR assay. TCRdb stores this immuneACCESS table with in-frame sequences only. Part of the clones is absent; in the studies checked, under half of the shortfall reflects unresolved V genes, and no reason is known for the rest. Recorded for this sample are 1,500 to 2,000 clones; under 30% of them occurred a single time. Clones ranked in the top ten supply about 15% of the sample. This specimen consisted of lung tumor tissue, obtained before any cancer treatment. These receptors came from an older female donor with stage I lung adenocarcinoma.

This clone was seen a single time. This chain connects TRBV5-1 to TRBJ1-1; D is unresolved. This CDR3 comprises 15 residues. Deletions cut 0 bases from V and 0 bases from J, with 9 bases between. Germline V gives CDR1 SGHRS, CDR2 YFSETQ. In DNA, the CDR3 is TGCGCCAGCAGCTTGGGCCCGGGAATGAACACTGAAGCTTTCTTT. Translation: CASSLGPGMNTEAFF. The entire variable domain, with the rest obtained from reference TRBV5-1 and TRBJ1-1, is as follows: KAGVTQTPRYLIKTRGQQVTLSCSPISGHRSVSWYQQTPGQGLQFLFEYFSETQRNKGNFPGRFSGRQFSNSRSEMNVSTLELGDSALYLCASSLGPGMNTEAFFGQGTRLTVV.

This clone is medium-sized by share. The CDR3 sequence is CASSGQGDWSGTEAFF. The CDR3, as DNA: TGTGCCAGCAGCGGACAGGGGGATTGGTCGGGCACTGAAGCTTTCTTT. V usage is TRBV11-3 and J usage is TRBJ1-1, with TRBD1 matching over 10 bases. This CDR3 region has 16 residues. Germline V lookup: CDR1 SGHNT, CDR2 YENEEA. V trimming: 5 bases; J trimming: 4 bases; junction bases outside the gene matches: 10.

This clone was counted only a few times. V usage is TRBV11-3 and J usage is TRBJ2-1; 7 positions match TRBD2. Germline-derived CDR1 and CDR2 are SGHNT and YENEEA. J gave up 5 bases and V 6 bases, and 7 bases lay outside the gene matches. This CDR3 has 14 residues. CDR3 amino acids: CASSEAGTNNEQFF. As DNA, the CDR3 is TGTGCCAGCAGTGAGGCAGGGACTAACAATGAGCAGTTCTTC. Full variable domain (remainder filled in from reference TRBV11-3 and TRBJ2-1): EAGVVQSPRYKIIEKKQPVAFWCNPISGHNTLYWYLQNLGQGPELLIRYENEEAVDDSQLPKDRFSAERLKGVDSTLKIQPAELGDSAVYLCASSEAGTNNEQFFGPGTRLTVL.

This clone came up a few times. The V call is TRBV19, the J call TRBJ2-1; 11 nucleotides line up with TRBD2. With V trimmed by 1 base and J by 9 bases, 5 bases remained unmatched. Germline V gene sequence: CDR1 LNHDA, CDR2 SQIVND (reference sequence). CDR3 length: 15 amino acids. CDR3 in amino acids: CASSIGLAGGAEQFF. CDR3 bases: TGTGCCAGTAGTATAGGGTTAGCGGGAGGGGCTGAGCAGTTCTTC.

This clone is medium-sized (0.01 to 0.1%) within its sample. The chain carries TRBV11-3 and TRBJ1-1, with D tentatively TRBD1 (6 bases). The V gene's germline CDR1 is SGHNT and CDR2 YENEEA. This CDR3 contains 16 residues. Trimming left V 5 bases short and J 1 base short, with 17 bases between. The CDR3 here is CASSPLLSTGNTEAFF. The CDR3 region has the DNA TGTGCCAGCAGCCCCCTCCTCTCGACAGGGAACACTGAAGCTTTCTTT.

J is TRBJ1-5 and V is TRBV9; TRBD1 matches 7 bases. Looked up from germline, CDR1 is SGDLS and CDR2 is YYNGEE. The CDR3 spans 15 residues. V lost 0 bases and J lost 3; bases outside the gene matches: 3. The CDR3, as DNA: TGTGCCAGCAGCGTAGAGGGACAGCCCAATCAGCCCCAGCATTTT. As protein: CASSVEGQPNQPQHF.

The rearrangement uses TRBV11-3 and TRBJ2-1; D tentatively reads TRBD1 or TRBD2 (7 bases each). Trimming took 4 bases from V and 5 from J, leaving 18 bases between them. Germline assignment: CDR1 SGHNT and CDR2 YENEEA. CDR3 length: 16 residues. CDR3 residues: CASSWGGTAGNNEQFF. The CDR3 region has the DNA TGTGCCAGCAGCTGGGGGGGGACAGCGGGCAACAATGAGCAGTTCTTC.

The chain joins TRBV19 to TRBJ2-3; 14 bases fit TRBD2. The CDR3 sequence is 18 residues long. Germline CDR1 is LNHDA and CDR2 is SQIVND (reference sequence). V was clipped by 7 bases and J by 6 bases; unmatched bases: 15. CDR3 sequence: CASMGTSGRPTVFDTQYF. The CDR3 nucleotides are TGTGCCAGTATGGGGACTAGCGGGAGACCTACTGTCTTCGATACGCAGTATTTT.

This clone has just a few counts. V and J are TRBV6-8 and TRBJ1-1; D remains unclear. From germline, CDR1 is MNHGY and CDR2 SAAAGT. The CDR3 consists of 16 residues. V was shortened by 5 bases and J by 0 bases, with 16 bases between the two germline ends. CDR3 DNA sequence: TGTGCCAGCAGTCCCTCCTTAGTTCCCGTGAACACTGAAGCTTTCTTT. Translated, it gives CASSPSLVPVNTEAFF.

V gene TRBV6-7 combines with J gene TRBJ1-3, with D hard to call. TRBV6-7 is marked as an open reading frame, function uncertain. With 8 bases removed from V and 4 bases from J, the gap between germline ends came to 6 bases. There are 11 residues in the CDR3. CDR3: CASARGNTIYF. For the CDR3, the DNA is TGTGCCAGCGCAAGAGGAAACACCATATATTTT.

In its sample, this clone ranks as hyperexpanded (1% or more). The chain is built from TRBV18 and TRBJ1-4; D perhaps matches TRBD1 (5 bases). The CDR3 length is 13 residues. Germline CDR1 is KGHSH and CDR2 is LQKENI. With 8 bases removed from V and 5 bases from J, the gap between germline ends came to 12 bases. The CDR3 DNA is TGTGCCAGCAGCGGGGGGAGGAATGAAAAACTGTTTTTT. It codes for CASSGGRNEKLFF.

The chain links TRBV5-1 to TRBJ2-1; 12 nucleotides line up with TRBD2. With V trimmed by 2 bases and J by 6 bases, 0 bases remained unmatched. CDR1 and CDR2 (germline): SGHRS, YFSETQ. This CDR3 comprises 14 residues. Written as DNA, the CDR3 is TGCGCCAGCAGCTTACTAGCGGGAGGCAATGAGCAGTTCTTC. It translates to CASSLLAGGNEQFF.

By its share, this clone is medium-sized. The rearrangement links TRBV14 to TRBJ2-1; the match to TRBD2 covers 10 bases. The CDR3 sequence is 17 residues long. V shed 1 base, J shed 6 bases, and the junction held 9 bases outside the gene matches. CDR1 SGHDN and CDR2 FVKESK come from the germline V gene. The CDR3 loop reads CASSQVRDSGRSNEQFF. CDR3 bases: TGTGCCAGCAGCCAAGTAAGGGATAGCGGGAGGTCCAATGAGCAGTTCTTC.

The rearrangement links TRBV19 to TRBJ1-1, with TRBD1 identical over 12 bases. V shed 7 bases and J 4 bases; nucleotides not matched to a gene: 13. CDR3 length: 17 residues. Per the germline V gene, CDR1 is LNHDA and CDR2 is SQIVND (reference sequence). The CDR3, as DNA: TGTGCCAGTACCCAAGCTCCGGGACAGGGGGCAGTCACTGAAGCTTTCTTT. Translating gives CASTQAPGQGAVTEAFF.

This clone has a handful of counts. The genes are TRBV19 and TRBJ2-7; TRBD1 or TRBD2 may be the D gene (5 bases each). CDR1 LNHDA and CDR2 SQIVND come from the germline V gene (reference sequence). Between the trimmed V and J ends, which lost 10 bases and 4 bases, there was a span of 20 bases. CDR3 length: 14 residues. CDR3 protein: CATDPGLRKYEQYF. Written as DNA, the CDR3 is TGTGCCACCGACCCGGGGCTCCGGAAATACGAGCAGTACTTC.

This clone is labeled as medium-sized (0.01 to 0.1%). Here the CDR3 reads CASSLGGGANGYTF. The CDR3 DNA reads TGTGCCAGCAGCTTAGGAGGGGGCGCCAATGGCTACACCTTC. V gene TRBV11-3 combines with J gene TRBJ1-2, with 7 bases matching TRBD1. Germline CDR1 and CDR2: SGHNT and YENEEA. The CDR3 has 14 amino acids. With V trimmed by 1 base and J by 6 bases, 5 bases remained unmatched.

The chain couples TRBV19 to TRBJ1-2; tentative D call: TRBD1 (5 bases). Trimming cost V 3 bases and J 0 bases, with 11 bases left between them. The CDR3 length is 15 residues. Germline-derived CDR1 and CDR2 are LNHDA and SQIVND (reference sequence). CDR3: CASSILGRTNYGYTF. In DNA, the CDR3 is TGTGCCAGTAGTATTCTGGGACGGACTAACTATGGCTACACCTTC.

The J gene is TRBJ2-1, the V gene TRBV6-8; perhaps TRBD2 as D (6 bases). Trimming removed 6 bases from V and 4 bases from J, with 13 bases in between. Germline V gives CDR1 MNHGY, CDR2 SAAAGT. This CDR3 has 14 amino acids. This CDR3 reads CASRLSSVYNEQFF. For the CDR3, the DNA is TGTGCCAGCAGGTTGTCTAGCGTATACAATGAGCAGTTCTTC.

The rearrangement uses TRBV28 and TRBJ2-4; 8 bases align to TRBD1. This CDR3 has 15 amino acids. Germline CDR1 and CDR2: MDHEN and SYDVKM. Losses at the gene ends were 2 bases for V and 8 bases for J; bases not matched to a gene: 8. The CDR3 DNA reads TGTGCCAGCAGTTTAGTCTTCCAGGGGGCGGACATTCAGTACTTC. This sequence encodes CASSLVFQGADIQYF.

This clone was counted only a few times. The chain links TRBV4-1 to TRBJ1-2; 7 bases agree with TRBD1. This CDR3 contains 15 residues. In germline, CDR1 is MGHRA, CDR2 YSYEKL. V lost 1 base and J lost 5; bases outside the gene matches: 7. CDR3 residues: CASSQAGTAFYGYTF. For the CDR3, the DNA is TGCGCCAGCAGCCAAGCCGGGACAGCGTTTTATGGCTACACCTTC.

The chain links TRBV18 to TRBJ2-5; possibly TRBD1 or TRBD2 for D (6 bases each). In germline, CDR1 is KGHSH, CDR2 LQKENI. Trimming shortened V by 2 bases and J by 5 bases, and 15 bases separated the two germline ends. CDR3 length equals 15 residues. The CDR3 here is CASSPWAGEAETQYF. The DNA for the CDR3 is TGTGCCAGCTCACCATGGGCAGGGGAGGCGGAGACCCAGTACTTC. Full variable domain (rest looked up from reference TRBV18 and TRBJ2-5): NAGVMQNPRHLVRRRGQEARLRCSPMKGHSHVYWYRQLPEEGLKFMVYLQKENIIDESGMPKERFSAEFPKEGPSILRIQQVVRGDSAAYFCASSPWAGEAETQYFGPGTRLLVL.

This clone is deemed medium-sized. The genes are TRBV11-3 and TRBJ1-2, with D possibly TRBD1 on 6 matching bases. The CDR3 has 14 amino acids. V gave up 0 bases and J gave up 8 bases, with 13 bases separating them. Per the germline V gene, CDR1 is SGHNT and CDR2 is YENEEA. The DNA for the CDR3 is TGTGCCAGCAGCTTAGAACAGGGAATTGGAGGCTACACCTTC. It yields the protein CASSLEQGIGGYTF.

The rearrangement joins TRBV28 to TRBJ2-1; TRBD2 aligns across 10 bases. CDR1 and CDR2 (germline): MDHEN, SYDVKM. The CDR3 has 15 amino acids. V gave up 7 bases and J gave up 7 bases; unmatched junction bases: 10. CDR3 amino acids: CASNPGSSGRNEQFF. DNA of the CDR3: TGTGCCAGCAACCCAGGGTCTAGCGGGAGAAATGAGCAGTTCTTC.

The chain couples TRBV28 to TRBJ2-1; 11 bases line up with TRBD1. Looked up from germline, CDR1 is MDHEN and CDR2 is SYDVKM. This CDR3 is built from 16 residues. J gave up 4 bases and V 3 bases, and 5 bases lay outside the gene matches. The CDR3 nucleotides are TGTGCCAGCAGTTTTTCCGGGACAGGGGGTTACAATGAGCAGTTCTTC. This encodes CASSFSGTGGYNEQFF. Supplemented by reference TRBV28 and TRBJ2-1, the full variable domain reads DVKVTQSSRYLVKRTGEKVFLECVQDMDHENMFWYRQDPGLGLRLIYFSYDVKMKEKGDIPEGYSVSREKKERFSLILESASTNQTSMYLCASSFSGTGGYNEQFFGPGTRLTVL.

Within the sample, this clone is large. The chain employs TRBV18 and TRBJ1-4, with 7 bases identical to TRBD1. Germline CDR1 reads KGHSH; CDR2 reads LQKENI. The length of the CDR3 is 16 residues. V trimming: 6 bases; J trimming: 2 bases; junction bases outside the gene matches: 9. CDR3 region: CASSPGLGQTNEKLFF. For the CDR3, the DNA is TGTGCCAGCTCCCCTGGCCTGGGACAGACTAATGAAAAACTGTTTTTT.

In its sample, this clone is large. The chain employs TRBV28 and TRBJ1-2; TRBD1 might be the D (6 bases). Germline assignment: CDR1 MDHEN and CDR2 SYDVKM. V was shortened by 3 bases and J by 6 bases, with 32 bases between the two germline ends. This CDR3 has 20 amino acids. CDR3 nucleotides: TGTGCCAGCAGTTTGATGGGGACTTTGGACAGCCTAGGCATTAGTAATGGCTACACCTTC. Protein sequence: CASSLMGTLDSLGISNGYTF.

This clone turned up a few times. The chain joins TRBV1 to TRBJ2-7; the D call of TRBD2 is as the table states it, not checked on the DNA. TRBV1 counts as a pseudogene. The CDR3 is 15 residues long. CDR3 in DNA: TGCGCCAGCAGCCAAGGCCTAGCGGGAGTCTACGAGCAGTACTTC. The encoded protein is CASSQGLAGVYEQYF.

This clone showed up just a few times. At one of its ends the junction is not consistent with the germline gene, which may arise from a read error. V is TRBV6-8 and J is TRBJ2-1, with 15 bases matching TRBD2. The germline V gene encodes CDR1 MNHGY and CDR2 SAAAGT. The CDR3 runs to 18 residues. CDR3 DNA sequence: TGTGCCAGCAGTGACTCCCCCGGACTAGCGGGAGGGGACAATGAGCAGTTCTTC. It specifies CASSDSPGLAGGDNEQFF.

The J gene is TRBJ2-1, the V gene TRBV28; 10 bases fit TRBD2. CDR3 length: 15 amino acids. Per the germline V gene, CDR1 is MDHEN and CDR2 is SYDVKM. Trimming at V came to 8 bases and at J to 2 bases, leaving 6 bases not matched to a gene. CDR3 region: CASCASGSTYNEQFF. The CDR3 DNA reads TGTGCCAGCTGTGCTAGCGGGAGTACCTACAATGAGCAGTTCTTC.

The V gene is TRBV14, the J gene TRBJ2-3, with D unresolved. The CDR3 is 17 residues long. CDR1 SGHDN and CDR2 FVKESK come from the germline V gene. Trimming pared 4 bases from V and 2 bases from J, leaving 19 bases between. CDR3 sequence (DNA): TGTGCCAGCAGCCCAGCCCGGGCATCCCCGGACACAGATACGCAGTATTTT. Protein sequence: CASSPARASPDTDTQYF.

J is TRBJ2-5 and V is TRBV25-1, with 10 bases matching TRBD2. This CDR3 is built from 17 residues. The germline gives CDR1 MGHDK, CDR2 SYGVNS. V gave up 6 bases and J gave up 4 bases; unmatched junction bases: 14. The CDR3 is CASSETASGSFVETQYF. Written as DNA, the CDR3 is TGTGCCAGCAGCGAAACGGCTAGCGGGAGTTTCGTAGAGACCCAGTACTTC.

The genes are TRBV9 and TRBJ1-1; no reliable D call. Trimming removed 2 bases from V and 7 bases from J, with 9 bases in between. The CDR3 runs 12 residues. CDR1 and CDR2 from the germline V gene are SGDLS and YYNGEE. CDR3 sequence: CASSVQAGEAFF. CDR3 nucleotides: TGTGCCAGCAGCGTGCAGGCTGGTGAAGCTTTCTTT. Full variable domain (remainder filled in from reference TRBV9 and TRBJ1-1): DSGVTQTPKHLITATGQRVTLRCSPRSGDLSVYWYQQSLDQGLQFLIQYYNGEERAKGNILERFSAQQFPDLHSELNLSSLELGDSALYFCASSVQAGEAFFGQGTRLTVV.